The T cell receptor (beta chain) under discussion was sequenced for a study of Graves' ophthalmopathy and Graves' hyperthyroidism (dated by TCRdb to 2017 to 2018). Background on the whole study: Peripheral blood was collected at initial diagnosis, before any treatment. The study used signatures of the TCR beta repertoire to tell Graves' ophthalmopathy apart from Graves' hyperthyroidism and to predict which patients would progress to ophthalmopathy. In total, around 130 blood samples were TCR-sequenced: some 43 ophthalmopathy, roughly 77 hyperthyroidism and about 17 hyperthyroidism-to-ophthalmopathy patients. To explore V-J signatures that distinguish ophthalmopathy from hyperthyroidism, a discovery set of about a hundred patients was enrolled, made up of 43 with ophthalmopathy and under 65 with stable hyperthyroidism. For independent validation, a separate cohort was made up of roughly 19 hyperthyroidism patients plus 17 patients who later progressed from hyperthyroidism to ophthalmopathy. In six or seven hyperthyroidism patients, the T-cell repertoires found in thyroid tissue were compared with those found in blood. Once sampling was done, hyperthyroidism patients were given methimazole at a starting dose of 30 mg daily, while ophthalmopathy patients were given high-dose intravenous methylprednisolone. Broader findings and caveats from the paper: In cross-validation, the 13-signature model distinguished ophthalmopathy from stable hyperthyroidism with about 90% sensitivity and nearly 82% specificity, and in the test set the corresponding values were roughly 78% and 74%. Most expanded thyroid clonotypes with frequency above 0.001 were also detected in blood, suggesting blood repertoires may reflect the thyroid immune response. Sample size was not predetermined statistically, and investigators were not blinded to group allocation. In validation, the model predicted ophthalmopathy progression with over 60% sensitivity and less than 80% specificity; some 13 predicted patients were CT-confirmed with GO in a median of 6.5 months.

TCR beta CDR3 regions were amplified from RNA transcripts for repertoire sequencing. The first round was an RT-PCR using HTBI primers with the Qiagen OneStep RT-PCR kit, and this first round was followed by a second-round multiplex PCR, then size selection and purification. Libraries were sequenced paired-end with 100 bp reads on an Illumina HiSeq2000. As for the original processing: SOAPnuke was used for read processing, and reads with adapters, uncalled bases, a mean Phred below 15, or no exact constant-primer or identifier match were discarded. COPE v1.2.5 was used to merge high-quality paired reads. Clonotypes were defined as unique nucleotide sequences and were aligned to IMGT TRB V, D and J references using MiTCR v1.1. Only V-J combinations with frequency above 0.0001 were analysed, covering 99% to 99.2% of repertoires. For each V-J combination, a TCR clonal expansion and chaos score was defined as the ratio of F50 clonal expansion to chaos observed in the TCRdist matrix. Welch's t-statistics and random forest were used to reduce features to approximately 13 V-J combinations, which were fed into a naive Bayes classifier. The similarity between thyroid and blood repertoires was quantified using the Morisita-Horn index. TCRdb trimmed public reads at Q25 via fastp, called clones via MiXCR and kept in-frame beta chains. Every distinct CDR3 protein forms one entry, paired with its most common genes and DNA. In this record, the V and J calls reflect TCRdb's handling and not the investigators' own analysis. The sample yields almost 750,000 distinct CDR3 sequences; 35% to 50% were counted once. The ten largest clones take up 40% to 55% of the sample.

Based on the germline V gene (reference sequence), the CDR1 and CDR2 sequences are PRHDT and FYEKMQ. The CDR3 runs 14 residues from the cysteine to the phenylalanine. Kept here is only the CDR3 DNA, which spans 42 bases and is read in frame from base 1. V and J lose 8 bases and 5 bases, and a span of 18 bases separates them. This clonotype appeared a few times. This clone's antigen is unknown. Per-nucleotide qualities are absent, and no much larger clonotype sits a single base away. Patients with ophthalmopathy had moderately to severely active disease, with a Clinical Activity Score of 3 or more, a NOSPECS grade of 4 or more, and a disease duration of less than 3 months. Patients with other autoimmune diseases, uncontrolled infections, pregnancy or lactation were excluded. Diagnosis relied on clinical symptoms, serum thyroxine, TRAb, thyroid ultrasound and orbital computed tomography. PBMCs were isolated from about 9.2 ml of fresh peripheral blood by Ficoll-Paque density gradient centrifugation. Total RNA was extracted using Trizol reagent, and RNA quality was checked on an Agilent 2100 Bioanalyzer.

The receptor chain draws on TRBV13 and TRBJ1-2; confidence is insufficient to name the D gene. Sequenced input: peripheral blood. This TCR was recovered from an adult man with Graves' ophthalmopathy. The sequence in DNA is TGTGCCAGCGATACGACGCTCAATGGGTATGGCTACACCTTC. Its translation is CASDTTLNGYGYTF.